This T cell receptor beta chain was identified in a study of blood T cell repertoires in COVID-19. Study context: Samples of COVID-19 (acute and convalescent) were obtained from the United States, Italy and Spain.

The repertoire was sequenced with immunoSEQ multiplex PCR; TCRdb's copy has only in-frame clones and lacks some. The sample has fewer than 300,000 clones, approximately 86% seen once. Trimming removed 9 bases from V and 2 bases from J, with 11 bases in between. The CDR3 length is 12 residues. Germline-derived CDR1 and CDR2 are LNHDA and SQIVND (reference sequence). The material sequenced was peripheral blood. The chain employs TRBV19 and TRBJ2-7; TRBD1 is a possible D gene (6 bases). The receptor was derived from a man aged 35-49 years who had recovered from COVID-19. The CDR3 DNA sequence: TGTGCCAGCCGGGACACTACCTACGAGCAGTACTTC. Translating gives CASRDTTYEQYF.